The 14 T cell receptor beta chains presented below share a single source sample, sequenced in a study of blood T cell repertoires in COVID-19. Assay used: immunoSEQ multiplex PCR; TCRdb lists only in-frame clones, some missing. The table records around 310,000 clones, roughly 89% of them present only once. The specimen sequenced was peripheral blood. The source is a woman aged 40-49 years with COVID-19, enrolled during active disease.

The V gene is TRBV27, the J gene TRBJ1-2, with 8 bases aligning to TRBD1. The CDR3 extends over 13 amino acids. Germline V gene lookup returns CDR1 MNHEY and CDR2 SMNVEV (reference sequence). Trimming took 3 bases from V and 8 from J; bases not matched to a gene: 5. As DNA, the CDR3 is TGTGCCAGCAGTTTTCAGGGGGCGCAAGGCTACACCTTC. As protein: CASSFQGAQGYTF.

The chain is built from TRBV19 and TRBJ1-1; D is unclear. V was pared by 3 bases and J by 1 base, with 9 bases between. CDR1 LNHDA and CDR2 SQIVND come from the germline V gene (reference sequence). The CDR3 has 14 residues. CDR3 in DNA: TGTGCCAGTAGTATTGAGGGTTGGAACACTGAAGCTTTCTTT. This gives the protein CASSIEGWNTEAFF.

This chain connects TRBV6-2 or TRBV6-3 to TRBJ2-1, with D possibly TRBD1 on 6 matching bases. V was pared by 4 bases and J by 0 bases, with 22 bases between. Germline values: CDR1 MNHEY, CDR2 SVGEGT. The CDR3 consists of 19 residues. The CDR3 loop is CASSFPTGITPSSYNEQFF. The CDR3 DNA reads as TGTGCCAGCAGTTTTCCGACAGGAATCACCCCCAGCTCCTACAATGAGCAGTTCTTC.

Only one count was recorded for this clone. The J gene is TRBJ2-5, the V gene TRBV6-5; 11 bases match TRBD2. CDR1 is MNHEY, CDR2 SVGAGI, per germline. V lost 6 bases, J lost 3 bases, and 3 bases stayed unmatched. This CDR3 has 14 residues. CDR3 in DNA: TGTGCCAGCAGGACGACTAGCGGGGAAGAGACCCAGTACTTC. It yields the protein CASRTTSGEETQYF.

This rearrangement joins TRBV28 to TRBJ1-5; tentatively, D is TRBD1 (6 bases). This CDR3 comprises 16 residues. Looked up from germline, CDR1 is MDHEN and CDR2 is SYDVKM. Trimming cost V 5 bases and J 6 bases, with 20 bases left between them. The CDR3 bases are TGTGCCAGCAGTAAGTCACAGGGTCCCTCGGGTCAGCCCCAGCATTTT. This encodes CASSKSQGPSGQPQHF.

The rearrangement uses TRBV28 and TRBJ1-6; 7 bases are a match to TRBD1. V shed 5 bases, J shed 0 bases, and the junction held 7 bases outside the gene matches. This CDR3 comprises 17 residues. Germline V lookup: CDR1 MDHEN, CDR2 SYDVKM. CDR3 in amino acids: CASSTGTVSSYNSPLHF. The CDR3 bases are TGTGCCAGCAGTACAGGGACAGTTAGCTCCTATAATTCACCCCTCCACTTT. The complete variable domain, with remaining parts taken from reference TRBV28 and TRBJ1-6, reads DVKVTQSSRYLVKRTGEKVFLECVQDMDHENMFWYRQDPGLGLRLIYFSYDVKMKEKGDIPEGYSVSREKKERFSLILESASTNQTSMYLCASSTGTVSSYNSPLHFGNGTRLTVT.

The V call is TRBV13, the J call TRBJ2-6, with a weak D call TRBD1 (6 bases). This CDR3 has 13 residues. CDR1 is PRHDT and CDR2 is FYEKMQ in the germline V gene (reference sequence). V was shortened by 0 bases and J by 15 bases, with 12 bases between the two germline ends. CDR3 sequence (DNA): TGTGCCAGCAGCTTAGGACAGGGTCGGGCCCTGACTTTC. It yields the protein CASSLGQGRALTF.

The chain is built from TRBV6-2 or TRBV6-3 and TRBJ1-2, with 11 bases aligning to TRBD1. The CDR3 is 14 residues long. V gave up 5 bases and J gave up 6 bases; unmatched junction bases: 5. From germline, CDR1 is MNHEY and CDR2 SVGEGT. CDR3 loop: CASSPQDRGHGYTF. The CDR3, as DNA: TGTGCCAGCAGTCCACAGGACAGGGGGCATGGCTACACCTTC.

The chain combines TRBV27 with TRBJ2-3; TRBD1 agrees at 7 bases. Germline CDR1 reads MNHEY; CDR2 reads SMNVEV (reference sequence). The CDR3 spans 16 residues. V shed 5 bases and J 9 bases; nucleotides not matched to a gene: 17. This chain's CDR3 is CASSPNRGQQGMTQYF. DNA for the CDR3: TGTGCCAGCAGTCCAAATAGGGGACAGCAGGGGATGACGCAGTATTTT.

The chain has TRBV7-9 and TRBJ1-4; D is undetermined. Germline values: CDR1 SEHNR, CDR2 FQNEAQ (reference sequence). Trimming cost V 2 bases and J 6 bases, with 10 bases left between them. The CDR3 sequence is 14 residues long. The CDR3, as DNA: TGTGCCAGCAGCTTAAATCCCTCCCATGAAAAACTGTTTTTT. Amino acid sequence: CASSLNPSHEKLFF.

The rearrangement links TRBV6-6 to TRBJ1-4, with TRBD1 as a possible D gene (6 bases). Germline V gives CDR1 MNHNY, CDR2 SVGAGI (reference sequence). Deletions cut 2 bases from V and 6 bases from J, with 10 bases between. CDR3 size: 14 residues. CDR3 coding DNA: TGTGCCAGCAGTTACGGGAGGGGGGATGAAAAACTGTTTTTT. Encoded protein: CASSYGRGDEKLFF.

CDR3: CSARGLPKGNEQFF. The CDR3 DNA follows: TGCAGCGCCCGTGGACTTCCGAAGGGCAATGAGCAGTTCTTC. The V gene is TRBV29-1, the J gene TRBJ2-1; a possible D gene is TRBD2 (5 bases). The CDR3 runs to 14 residues. V was pared by 7 bases and J by 6 bases, with 19 bases between. Germline lookup yields CDR1 SQVTM and CDR2 ANQGSEA.

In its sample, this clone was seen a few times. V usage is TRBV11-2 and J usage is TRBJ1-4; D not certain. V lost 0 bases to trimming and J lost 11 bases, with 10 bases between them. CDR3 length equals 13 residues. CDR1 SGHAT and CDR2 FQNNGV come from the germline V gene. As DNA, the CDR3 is TGTGCCAGCAGCTTAGAAACGGTGGGCAAACTGTTTTTT. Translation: CASSLETVGKLFF.

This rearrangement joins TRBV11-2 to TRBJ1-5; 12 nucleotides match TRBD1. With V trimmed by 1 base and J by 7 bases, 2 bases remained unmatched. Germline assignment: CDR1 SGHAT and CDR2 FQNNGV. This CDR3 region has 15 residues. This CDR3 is CASSLGDRGQQPQHF. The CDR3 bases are TGTGCCAGCAGCTTAGGGGACAGGGGGCAGCAGCCCCAGCATTTT.